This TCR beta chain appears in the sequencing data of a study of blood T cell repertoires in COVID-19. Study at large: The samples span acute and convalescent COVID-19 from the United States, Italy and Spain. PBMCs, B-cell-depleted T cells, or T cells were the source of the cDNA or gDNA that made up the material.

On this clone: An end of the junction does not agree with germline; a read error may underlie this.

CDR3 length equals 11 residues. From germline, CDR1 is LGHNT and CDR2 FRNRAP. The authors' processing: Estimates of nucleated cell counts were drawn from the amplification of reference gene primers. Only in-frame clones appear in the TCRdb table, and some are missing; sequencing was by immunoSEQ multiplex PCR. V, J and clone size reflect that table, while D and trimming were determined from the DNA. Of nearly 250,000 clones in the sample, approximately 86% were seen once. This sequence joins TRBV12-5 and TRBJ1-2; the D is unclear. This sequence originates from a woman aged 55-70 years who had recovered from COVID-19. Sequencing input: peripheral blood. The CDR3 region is CASGLNSGYTF. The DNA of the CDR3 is TGTGCTAGTGGTTTGAACTCTGGCTACACCTTC.